This T cell receptor beta chain was captured by sequencing in a study of beta chain features in type 1 diabetes. Study overall: The samples had about 110,000,000 sorted cells examined in all.

This clone was detected only a few times. Its target is unknown. Broader study findings: Among patients with Type 1 diabetes, TCRB CDR3s were moderately but significantly shorter in every one of the four CD4+ subsets.

It was one heparinised blood draw, averaging approximately 100 mL, that each donor gave. Per germline, CDR1 SNHLY and CDR2 FYNNEI. V was trimmed by 4 bases and J by 4 bases, leaving 11 bases between them. The CDR3 covers 14 residues. Sequenced material consisted of expressed TCRB transcripts (all of the isolated RNA was reverse transcribed). This table comes from immunoSEQ multiplex PCR, and its TCRdb copy is limited to in-frame clones, with some not included. The table has under 150,000 clones, less than 9% seen once; the top ten hold around 1.5%. V is TRBV2 and J is TRBJ1-5, with unresolved D. This receptor was taken from a woman in her twenties or thirties in good health. Sequencing input: central memory CD4+ T cells from blood. Here the CDR3 reads CASSGSSLNQPQHF. Written as DNA, the CDR3 is TGTGCCAGCAGTGGTTCCTCCCTTAATCAGCCCCAGCATTTT.